Shown below are 15 T cell receptor beta chains from a single sample sequenced in a study of identical twins. TCRdb redid the calling of the 5' RACE reads with MiXCR, one entry per CDR3 protein. This sample has hundreds of thousands of distinct CDR3 sequences; 11% to 15% occur once, and the top ten carry 8.8%. Sequenced: memory (CD45RO+) T cells sorted from blood. The receptors shown here come from a woman younger than 35 in good health.

This clonotype was observed a handful of times. The chain has TRBV20-1 and TRBJ1-2; D is unresolved. This CDR3 is 11 amino acids long. Germline V lookup: CDR1 DFQATT, CDR2 SNEGSKA (reference sequence). Here the CDR3 DNA reads TGCAGCGCGTCAGACGACTATGGCTACACCTTC. Translating it yields CSASDDYGYTF.

The sample holds many counts of this clonotype. The V and J genes are TRBV6-2 or TRBV6-3 and TRBJ2-5, with TRBD2 matching 12 bases. The germline V gene encodes CDR1 MNHEY and CDR2 SVGEGT. The CDR3 is made up of 18 amino acids. With 6 bases clipped from V and 1 base from J, the junction kept 12 bases outside the gene matches. The chain's CDR3 is CASRPDWTSGTFQETQYF. The CDR3 nucleotides read TGTGCCAGCAGACCCGACTGGACTAGCGGGACCTTCCAAGAGACCCAGTACTTC.

In its sample, this clonotype was seen a few times. The rearrangement links TRBV2 to TRBJ2-7; 7 positions agree with TRBD1. V trimming: 6 bases; J trimming: 11 bases; junction bases outside the gene matches: 10. This CDR3 region has 12 residues. CDR1 is SNHLY and CDR2 is FYNNEI in the germline V gene. The CDR3, as DNA: TGTGCCAGCAGGACTGACAGGGAATCGAAGTACTTC. It specifies CASRTDRESKYF.

The rearrangement links TRBV9 to TRBJ2-7; TRBD2 is a possible D gene (6 bases). The CDR3 loop spans 15 amino acids. Between the trimmed V and J ends, which lost 0 bases and 2 bases, there was a span of 12 bases. CDR1 is SGDLS, CDR2 YYNGEE, per germline. Written as DNA, the CDR3 is TGTGCCAGCAGCGTAGGGGCAGGGAGGACCTACGAGCAGTACTTC. It specifies CASSVGAGRTYEQYF.

This clonotype was detected many times. This chain joins TRBV5-1 and TRBJ2-7; D not certain. Trimming took 0 bases from V and 1 from J, leaving 5 bases between them. The CDR3 length is 13 residues. Germline CDR1 and CDR2: SGHRS and YFSETQ. In DNA, the CDR3 is TGCGCCAGCAGCTTGGCCATATCCTACGAGCAGTACTTC. Residues: CASSLAISYEQYF.

The J gene is TRBJ2-1, the V gene TRBV7-3; D is perhaps TRBD2 (6 bases). CDR1 is SGHTA and CDR2 is FQGTGA in the germline V gene. The CDR3 sequence is 16 residues long. The V end lost 6 bases, the J end lost 6 bases, and 21 bases lay between the germline ends. The CDR3 here is CASSHKADGGFNEQFF. CDR3 DNA sequence: TGTGCCAGCAGTCACAAAGCGGACGGGGGTTTCAATGAGCAGTTCTTC.

This clonotype has only a few counts. V gene TRBV30 combines with J gene TRBJ2-4; TRBD1 or TRBD2 may be the D gene (6 bases each). This CDR3 is built from 14 residues. V was shortened by 5 bases and J by 5 bases, with 16 bases between the two germline ends. Germline assignment: CDR1 GTSNPN and CDR2 SVGIG (reference sequence). As DNA, the CDR3 is TGTGCCTGGGGCGTAGGGGGAGGCCAAAACATTCAGTACTTC. Translating gives CAWGVGGGQNIQYF. The variable domain in full, with the rest retrieved from reference TRBV30 and TRBJ2-4, is SQTIHQWPATLVQPVGSPLSLECTVEGTSNPNLYWYRQAAGRGLQLLFYSVGIGQISSEVPQNLSASRPQDRQFILSSKKLLLSDSGFYLCAWGVGGGQNIQYFGAGTRLSVL.

The CDR3 DNA sequence: TGTGCCAGCAGCTTAGCCCGGGGATGGAACACTGAAGCTTTCTTT. It is translated as CASSLARGWNTEAFF. J is TRBJ1-1 and V is TRBV7-9; no clear D gene. Germline lookup yields CDR1 SEHNR and CDR2 FQNEAQ (reference sequence). CDR3 length: 15 residues. Trimming pared 0 bases from V and 1 base from J, leaving 9 bases between.

Ten or more counts support this clonotype. The V and J genes are TRBV3-1 and TRBJ2-7; 10 nucleotides line up with TRBD2. The CDR3 covers 15 residues. J gave up 6 bases and V 1 base, and 6 bases lay outside the gene matches. Germline CDR1 reads LGHDT; CDR2 reads YNNKEL (reference sequence). The CDR3 is CASSQASSGGGEQYF. The CDR3 region has the DNA TGTGCCAGCAGCCAAGCGTCTAGCGGGGGCGGCGAGCAGTACTTC.

Ten or more counts support this clonotype. The chain is built from TRBV6-5 and TRBJ2-5, with a possible D match to TRBD1 (6 bases). The V end was cut by 0 bases, the J end by 7 bases, with 18 bases between. Germline CDR1 MNHEY, CDR2 SVGAGI. The CDR3 covers 16 residues. The CDR3 DNA sequence: TGTGCCAGCAGTTACTCAATTAGCCAGGGGTTCGGGACCCAGTACTTC. Residues: CASSYSISQGFGTQYF.

The chain uses TRBV5-6 and TRBJ1-1; TRBD1 agrees at 8 bases. There are 14 residues in the CDR3. J was trimmed by 5 bases and V by 5 bases; bases with no gene match: 8. In germline, CDR1 is SGHDT, CDR2 YYEEEE. The CDR3 here is CASRHWTGRTEAFF. Here the CDR3 DNA reads TGTGCCAGCAGGCACTGGACAGGGCGAACTGAAGCTTTCTTT.

At least ten counts were recorded for this clonotype. This CDR3 is CASSVGVGGQGYGYTF. CDR3 bases: TGTGCCAGCAGCGTAGGGGTCGGGGGACAGGGATATGGCTACACCTTC. The rearrangement joins TRBV9 to TRBJ1-2; the match to TRBD1 covers 9 bases. Germline V CDR1 and CDR2: SGDLS, YYNGEE. This CDR3 comprises 16 residues. V lost 0 bases to trimming and J lost 5 bases; unmatched junction nucleotides: 8.

This clonotype was detected a few times. The gene calls are TRBV5-4 and TRBJ2-2, with D maybe TRBD2 (5 bases). The CDR3 is 18 amino acids. Per the germline V gene, CDR1 is SGHNT and CDR2 is YYREEE (reference sequence). Trimming pared 0 bases from V and 4 bases from J, leaving 19 bases between. This chain's CDR3 is CASSLGVSWRAPTGELFF. The CDR3 nucleotides are TGTGCCAGCAGCTTGGGAGTTTCGTGGCGGGCCCCCACCGGGGAGCTGTTTTTT.

This clonotype was seen many times. The V gene is TRBV6-2 or TRBV6-3, the J gene TRBJ2-2; D perhaps matches TRBD2 (5 bases). Germline assignment: CDR1 MNHEY and CDR2 SVGEGT. The V gene lost 8 bases and the J gene lost 2 bases, with 12 bases spanning the gap. CDR3 size: 14 residues. CDR3 sequence: CASRGKGNTGELFF. CDR3 bases: TGTGCCAGCCGAGGGAAGGGAAACACCGGGGAGCTGTTTTTT.

The genes are TRBV7-2 and TRBJ2-3; 13 positions agree with TRBD2. This CDR3 is 16 amino acids long. J was trimmed by 4 bases and V by 5 bases; bases with no gene match: 6. CDR1 SGHTA and CDR2 FQGNSA come from the germline V gene. DNA of the CDR3: TGTGCCAGCAGCACCCGACTAGCGGGAGGTTCAGATACGCAGTATTTT. This sequence encodes CASSTRLAGGSDTQYF.